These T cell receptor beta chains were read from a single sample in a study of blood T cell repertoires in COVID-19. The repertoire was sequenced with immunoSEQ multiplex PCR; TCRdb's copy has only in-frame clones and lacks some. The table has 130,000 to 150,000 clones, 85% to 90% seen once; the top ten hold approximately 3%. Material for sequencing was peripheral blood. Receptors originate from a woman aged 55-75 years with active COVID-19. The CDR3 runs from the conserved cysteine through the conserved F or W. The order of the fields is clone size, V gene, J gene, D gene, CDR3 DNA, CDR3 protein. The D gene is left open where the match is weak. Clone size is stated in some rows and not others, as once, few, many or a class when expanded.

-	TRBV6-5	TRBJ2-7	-	TGTGCCAGCAGGGCGGGACTGAACTTCTACGAGCAGTACTTC	CASRAGLNFYEQYF
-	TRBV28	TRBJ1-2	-	TGTGCCAGCAGGATAACGGGAAACTATGGCTACACCTTC	CASRITGNYGYTF
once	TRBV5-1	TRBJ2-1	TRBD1	TGCGCCAGCAGCCTGTTGGGGACAGCACTTCTCCCCGGGAATGAGCAGTTCTTC	CASSLLGTALLPGNEQFF
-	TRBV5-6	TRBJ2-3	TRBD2	TGTGCCAGCAACCTACTCGGGACTAGCGGTTTGGGTACGCAGTATTTT	CASNLLGTSGLGTQYF
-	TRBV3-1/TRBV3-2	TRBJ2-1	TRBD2	TGTGCCAGCAGCCAAGAACTGATGGCGGGAGGAGGGGAAGAGCAGTTCTTC	CASSQELMAGGGEEQFF
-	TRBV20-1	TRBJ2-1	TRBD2	TGCAGTGCTAGTGGGTGGACTAGCGGGAGAGATAGTGAGCAGTTCTTC	CSASGWTSGRDSEQFF
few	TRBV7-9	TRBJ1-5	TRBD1	TGTGCCAGCAGCCCCGGAAGGGAGACAGGGGAGTATCAGCCCCAGCATTTT	CASSPGRETGEYQPQHF
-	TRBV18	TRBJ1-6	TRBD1	TGTGCCAGCTCACCACCGACAGGGAATAATTCACCCCTCCACTTT	CASSPPTGNNSPLHF
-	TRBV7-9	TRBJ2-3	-	TGTGCCAGCAGCTTAGCGATCAGACCGACATTAGGTGATACGCAGTATTTT	CASSLAIRPTLGDTQYF
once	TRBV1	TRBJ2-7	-	TGCACCAGCAGCCGACTAGACACCTACGAGCAGTACTTC	CTSSRLDTYEQYF
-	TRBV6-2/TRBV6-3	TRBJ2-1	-	TGTGCCAGCAGTCCGACTAATAATGAGCAGTTCTTC	CASSPTNNEQFF
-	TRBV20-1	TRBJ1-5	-	TGCAGTGCTAGTCTTCCCCGGGGAGATCAGCCCCAGCATTTT	CSASLPRGDQPQHF
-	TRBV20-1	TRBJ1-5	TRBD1	TGCAGTGCTAGTGAAGGACAGGGGCGACAGCCCCAGCATTTT	CSASEGQGRQPQHF
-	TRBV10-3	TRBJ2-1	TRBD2	TGTGCCATCAGACCGACTAGCGGCCCCTACAATGAGCAGTTCTTC	CAIRPTSGPYNEQFF
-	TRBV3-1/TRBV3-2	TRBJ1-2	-	TGTGCCAGCAGCCAAGAGGGCAGTAACTATGGCTACACCTTC	CASSQEGSNYGYTF
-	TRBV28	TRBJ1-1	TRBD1	TGTGCCAGCAGTCTCGTCTACCGGGACAGGGTAGCTTTCTTT	CASSLVYRDRVAFF
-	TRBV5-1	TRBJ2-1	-	TGCGCCAGCAGCTTGGAGGCTAGCACCTACAATGAGCAGTTCTTC	CASSLEASTYNEQFF
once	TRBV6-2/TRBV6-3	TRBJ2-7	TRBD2	TGTGCCAGCAGTTACGCCACTAGCGGGGTTTCCTACGAGCAGTACTTC	CASSYATSGVSYEQYF
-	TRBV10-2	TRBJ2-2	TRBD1	TGCGCCAGCGGGGGACAGGGGAACACCGGGGAGCTGTTTTTT	CASGGQGNTGELFF
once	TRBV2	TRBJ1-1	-	TGTGCCAGTTCGCTCCAGGGTAACACTGAAGCTTTCTTT	CASSLQGNTEAFF
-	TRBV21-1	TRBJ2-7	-	TGTGCCAGCCGCCACAAAGCGGGGGGGACCTACGAGCAGTACTTC	CASRHKAGGTYEQYF
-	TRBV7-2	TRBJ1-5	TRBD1	TGTGCCAGCAGCCTCAGGTTGGACAGGGGGTTTCCCGTGGGGCCCCAGCATTTT	CASSLRLDRGFPVGPQHF
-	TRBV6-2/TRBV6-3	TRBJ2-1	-	TGTGCCAGCAGTTCCTCCAGGGGCAGGGTCTACAATGAGCAGTTCTTC	CASSSSRGRVYNEQFF
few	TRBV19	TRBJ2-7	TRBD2	TGTGCCAGTAGTATTGGTAGCGGGAGCCCAGAGCAGTACTTC	CASSIGSGSPEQYF
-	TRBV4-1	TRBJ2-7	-	TGCGCCAGCAGCCAAGCGCGGGGAGGTCACTACGAGCAGTACTTC	CASSQARGGHYEQYF
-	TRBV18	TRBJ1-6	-	TGTGCCAGCTCACCCGGAGCGTTGAGTAATTCACCCCTCCACTTT	CASSPGALSNSPLHF
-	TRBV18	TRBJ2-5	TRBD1	TGTGCCAGCTCACCGGGACAGGGTACAAGAGAGGCCCAGTACTTC	CASSPGQGTREAQYF
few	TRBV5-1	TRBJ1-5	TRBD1	TGCGCCAGCAGCTTGGGGGACAGGGATCAGCCCCAGCATTTT	CASSLGDRDQPQHF
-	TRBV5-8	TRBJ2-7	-	TGTGCCAGCAGCTTGAGGACACAAAGCTCCTACGAGCAGTACTTC	CASSLRTQSSYEQYF
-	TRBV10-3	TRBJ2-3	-	TGTGCCATCAGTGACGGGAATCCTAGCACAGATACGCAGTATTTT	CAISDGNPSTDTQYF
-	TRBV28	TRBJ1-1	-	TGTGCCATCGGGGTTCTCCTGAACACTGAAGCTTTCTTT	CAIGVLLNTEAFF
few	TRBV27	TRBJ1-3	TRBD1	TGTGCCAGCAGTTACAAGGACAGGGCGGGAAACACCATATATTTT	CASSYKDRAGNTIYF
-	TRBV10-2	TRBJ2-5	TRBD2	TGCGCCAGCAGATACAGCGGGAGGGGGATTGAGACCCAGTACTTC	CASRYSGRGIETQYF
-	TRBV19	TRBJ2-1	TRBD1	TGTGCCAGTAGTGGAGGGACAGGGGGTTCGATGGAGCAGTTCTTC	CASSGGTGGSMEQFF
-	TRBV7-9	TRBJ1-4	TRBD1	TGTGCCAGCAGCTTACAGGGGGCGCACGGCGAAAAACTGTTTTTT	CASSLQGAHGEKLFF
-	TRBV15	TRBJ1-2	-	TGTGCCACCAGCAGAGTGACTGAGGGAGTTAGTGGCTACACCTTC	CATSRVTEGVSGYTF